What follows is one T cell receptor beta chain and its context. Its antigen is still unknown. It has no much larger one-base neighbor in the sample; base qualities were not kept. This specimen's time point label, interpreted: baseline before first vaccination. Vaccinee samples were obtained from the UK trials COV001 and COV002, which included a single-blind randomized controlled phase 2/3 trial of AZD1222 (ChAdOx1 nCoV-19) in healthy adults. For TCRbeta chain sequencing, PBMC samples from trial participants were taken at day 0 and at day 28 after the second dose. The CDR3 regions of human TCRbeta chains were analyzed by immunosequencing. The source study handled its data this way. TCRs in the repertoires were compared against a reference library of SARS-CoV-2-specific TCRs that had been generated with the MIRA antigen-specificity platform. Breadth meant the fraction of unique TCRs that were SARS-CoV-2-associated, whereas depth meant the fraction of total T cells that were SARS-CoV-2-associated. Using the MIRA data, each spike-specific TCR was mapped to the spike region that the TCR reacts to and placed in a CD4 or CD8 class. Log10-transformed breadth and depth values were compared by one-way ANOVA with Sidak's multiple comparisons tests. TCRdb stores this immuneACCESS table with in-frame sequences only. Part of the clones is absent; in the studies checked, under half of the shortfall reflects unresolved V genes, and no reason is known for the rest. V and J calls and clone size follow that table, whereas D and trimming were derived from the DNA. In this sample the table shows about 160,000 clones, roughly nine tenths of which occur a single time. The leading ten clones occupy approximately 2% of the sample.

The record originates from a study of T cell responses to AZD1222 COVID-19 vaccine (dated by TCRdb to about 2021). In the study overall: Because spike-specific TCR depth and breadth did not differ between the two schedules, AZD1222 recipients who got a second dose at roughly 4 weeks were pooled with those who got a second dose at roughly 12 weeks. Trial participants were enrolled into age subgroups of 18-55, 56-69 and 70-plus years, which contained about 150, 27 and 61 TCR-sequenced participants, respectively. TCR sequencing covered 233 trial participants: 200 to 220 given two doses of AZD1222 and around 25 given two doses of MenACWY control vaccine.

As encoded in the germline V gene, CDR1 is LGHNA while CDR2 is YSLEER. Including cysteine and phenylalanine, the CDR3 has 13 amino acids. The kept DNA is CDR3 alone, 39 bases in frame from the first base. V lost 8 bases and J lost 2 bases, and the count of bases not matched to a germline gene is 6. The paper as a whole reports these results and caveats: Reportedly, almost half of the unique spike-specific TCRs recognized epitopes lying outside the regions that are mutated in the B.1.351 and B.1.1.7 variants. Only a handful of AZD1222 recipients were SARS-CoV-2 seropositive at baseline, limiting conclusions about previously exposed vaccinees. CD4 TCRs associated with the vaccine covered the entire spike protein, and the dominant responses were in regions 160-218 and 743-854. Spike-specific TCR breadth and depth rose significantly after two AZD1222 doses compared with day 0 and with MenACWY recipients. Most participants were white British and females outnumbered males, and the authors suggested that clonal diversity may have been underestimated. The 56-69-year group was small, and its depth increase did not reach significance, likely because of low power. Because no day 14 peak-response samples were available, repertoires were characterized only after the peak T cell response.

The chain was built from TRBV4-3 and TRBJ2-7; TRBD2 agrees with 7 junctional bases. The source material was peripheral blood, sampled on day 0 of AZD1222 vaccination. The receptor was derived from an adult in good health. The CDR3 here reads CASPAGRPYEQYF. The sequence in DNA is TGCGCCAGCCCAGCGGGGAGACCCTACGAGCAGTACTTC.